This T cell receptor (beta chain) was observed in a study of blood T cell repertoires in COVID-19. Overall study context: There were acute and convalescent COVID-19 samples, and they came from the United States, Italy and Spain.

Assay: immunoSEQ multiplex PCR; the TCRdb copy retains only in-frame clones and omits some. The sample includes about 89,000 clones, 60% to 80% of them seen just once. The receptor comes from a woman older than 75 with acute or convalescent COVID-19. The sample comprised peripheral blood.

The CDR3 spells CASSYTRDYGYTF. DNA of the CDR3: TGTGCCAGCAGCTATACACGGGACTATGGCTACACCTTC. The rearrangement uses TRBV7-2 and TRBJ1-2; the D is unclear. CDR1 and CDR2 (germline): SGHTA, FQGNSA. The CDR3 runs to 13 residues. Deletions cut 4 bases from V and 3 bases from J, with 9 bases between.